This T cell receptor beta chain emerged from a study of blood T cell repertoires in COVID-19. Study at large: COVID-19 samples collected from the United States, Italy and Spain covered acute and convalescent phases.

Authors' data handling: Cell counts per sample came from amplifying reference gene primers. Assay: immunoSEQ multiplex PCR; the TCRdb copy retains only in-frame clones and omits some. Clone size and V and J calls were adopted from that table, with D and trimming inferred from the DNA. Of around 81,000 clones in the sample, 83% were seen once. The CDR3 length is 15 residues. Germline CDR1 and CDR2: MNHEY and SVGEGT. V gave up 3 bases and J gave up 8 bases; unmatched junction bases: 6. The chain recombines TRBV6-2 or TRBV6-3 with TRBJ2-7, with 14 bases aligning to TRBD2. The sequencing input was peripheral blood. The source is a man aged 80 or over with acute or convalescent COVID-19. In DNA, the CDR3 is TGTGCCAGCAGTTATTCGACTAGCGGGGGGGATAAGCAGTACTTC. Amino acids: CASSYSTSGGDKQYF.